This T cell receptor (beta chain) was identified during a study of blood T cells in healthy people across ages. The authors ran a second PCR of about 7 to 12 cycles using a sample-barcoded 5' primer and a J-beta primer mix. Every cDNA molecule carried a tag from a template-switch adaptor bearing 12 random nucleotides. One entry per CDR3 protein, called by TCRdb with MiXCR from the 5' RACE reads. The top ten clones hold approximately 7.9% of a sample with about 1,500,000 distinct CDR3 sequences, 42% of them seen once. Study-level results: Fewer expanded clones and more diversity marked long-lived versus aged donors. Estimates of diversity drawn from one million T cells were considered underestimates. Unsorted PBMC input precluded a conclusive naive versus antigen-experienced comparison.

This clonotype was detected a few times. The antigen is unknown. The sample was blood. The origin of this receptor is a woman younger than 30 in good health.

CDR3 sequence reads: CASSVSIRSSYNSPLHF. In nucleotides, the CDR3 is TGTGCCAGCAGTGTAAGCATTAGAAGCTCCTATAATTCACCCCTCCACTTT. This sequence joins TRBV7-2 and TRBJ1-6; D is unresolved. In germline, CDR1 is SGHTA, CDR2 FQGNSA. Trimming removed 6 bases at V and 0 bases at J, with 15 bases between. The CDR3 runs 17 residues. The full variable domain, its missing parts supplied by reference TRBV7-2 and TRBJ1-6, is GAGVSQSPSNKVTEKGKDVELRCDPISGHTALYWYRQSLGQGLEFLIYFQGNSAPDKSGLPSDRFSAERTGGSVSTLTIQRTQQEDSAVYLCASSVSIRSSYNSPLHFGNGTRLTVT.